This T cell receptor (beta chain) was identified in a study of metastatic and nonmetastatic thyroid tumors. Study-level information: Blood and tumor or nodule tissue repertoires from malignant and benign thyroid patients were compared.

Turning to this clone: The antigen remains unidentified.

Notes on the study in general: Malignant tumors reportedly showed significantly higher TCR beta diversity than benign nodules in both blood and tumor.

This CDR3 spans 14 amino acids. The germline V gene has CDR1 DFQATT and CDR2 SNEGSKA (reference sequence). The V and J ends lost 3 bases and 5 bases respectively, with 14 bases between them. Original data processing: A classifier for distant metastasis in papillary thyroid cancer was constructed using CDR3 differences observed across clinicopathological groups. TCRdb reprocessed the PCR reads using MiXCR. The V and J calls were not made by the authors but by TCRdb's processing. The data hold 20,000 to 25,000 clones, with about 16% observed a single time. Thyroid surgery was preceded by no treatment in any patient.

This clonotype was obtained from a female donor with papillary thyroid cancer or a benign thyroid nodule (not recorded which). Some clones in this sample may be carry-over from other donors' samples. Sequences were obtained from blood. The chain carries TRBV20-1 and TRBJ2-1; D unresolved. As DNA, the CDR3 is TGCAGTGCTAGTGTTGACATGGTTGACAATGAGCAGTTCTTC. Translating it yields CSASVDMVDNEQFF.